This TCR beta chain came from a study of read filtering for tumor transcriptome and immune sequencing. Study at large: Per sample, TCR-region reads ranged about 3.5 to 11 million by IR-seq, roughly 75 to 1,400 by RNA-seq.

Molecular barcoded adaptors covering alpha/delta and beta/gamma chains were used on roughly 400 ng RNA. TCRdb reanalysed the reads using MiXCR and keeps one entry per CDR3 protein. Of tens of thousands of distinct CDR3 sequences listed, less than 25% were seen once; the top ten hold roughly 16%. Deletions cut 4 bases from V and 5 bases from J, with 21 bases between. The CDR3 consists of 16 residues. Per germline, CDR1 SGHRS and CDR2 YFSETQ. Broader study findings: Roughly four fifths of IR-seq clonotypes had one read, totaling 3% to 4.5% of reads; RNA-seq: approximately 75% and 45%.

This clonotype was picked up a small number of times. What it binds is not known. This sequence was found in a donor at least 40 years old with multiple myeloma. The V and J genes are TRBV5-1 and TRBJ2-5, with D hard to call. The sequenced sample consisted of a population of CD138-negative cells sorted from bone marrow. The CDR3 spells CASSKTGSPQGETQYF. CDR3 nucleotides: TGCGCCAGCAGCAAGACCGGGTCCCCCCAAGGCGAGACCCAGTACTTC.